The 17 T cell receptor beta chains below all came from one sample that was sequenced in a study of vaccination effects on CD4 cells after COVID-19. TCRdb's copy holds only in-frame clones and misses some; the assay was immunoSEQ multiplex PCR. The table includes around 16,000 clones, just under 70% detected once. No antigens are known for them. Sequencing was preceded by expansion of antigen-specific CD4+ T cells with viral peptide pools in the ViraFEST assay. Researchers isolated CD4+ T cells once about eleven days of culture had elapsed. Vaccination of participants consisted of two doses of either the BNT162b2 or mRNA-1273 vaccine. Sequenced material: CD4+ T cells from PBMCs cultured with SARS-CoV-2 spike peptides, taken after COVID-19 vaccination. The receptors come from a human donor who received a COVID-19 vaccine.

V is TRBV7-2 and J is TRBJ2-3; TRBD2 aligns across 10 bases. V dropped 1 base and J dropped 5; count of bases not matched to a gene: 12. The CDR3 runs 18 residues. Germline V gene data show CDR1 as SGHTA and CDR2 as FQGNSA. CDR3 amino acids: CASSLGPRSGRLGDTQYF. In DNA, the CDR3 is TGTGCCAGCAGCTTAGGACCTCGTAGCGGGAGGCTTGGAGATACGCAGTATTTT.

The rearrangement joins TRBV5-1 to TRBJ1-1, with TRBD1 matching over 8 bases. The germline CDR1 and CDR2 sequences are SGHRS and YFSETQ. Trimming cost V 4 bases and J 3 bases; bases outside gene matches: 5. This CDR3 region has 14 residues. As DNA, the CDR3 is TGCGCCAGCAGCGGACAGGGTTTGCACACTGAAGCTTTCTTT. It codes for CASSGQGLHTEAFF.

This chain uses TRBV3-1 (or the pseudogene TRBV3-2) with TRBJ2-7; D remains unclear. The germline gives CDR1 LGHDT, CDR2 YNNKEL (reference sequence). This CDR3 has 13 residues. Trimming stripped 4 bases from V and 6 bases from J, with 13 bases between. The CDR3 region is CASSPTSALEQYF. CDR3 nucleotides: TGTGCCAGCAGCCCCACTTCAGCGCTCGAGCAGTACTTC.

J is TRBJ1-4 and V is TRBV7-9, with D perhaps TRBD1 (5 bases). The CDR3 is made up of 15 amino acids. The V end lost 0 bases, the J end lost 7 bases, and 12 bases lay between the germline ends. In germline, CDR1 is SEHNR, CDR2 FQNEAQ (reference sequence). The CDR3 loop is CASSLARGNSEKLFF. CDR3 bases: TGTGCCAGCAGCTTAGCGCGGGGGAACTCTGAAAAACTGTTTTTT. Based on the CDR3 plus reference TRBV7-9 and TRBJ1-4, the full variable domain is DTGVSQNPRHKITKRGQNVTFRCDPISEHNRLYWYRQTLGQGPEFLTYFQNEAQLEKSRLLSDRFSAERPKGSFSTLEIQRTEQGDSAMYLCASSLARGNSEKLFFGSGTQLSVL.

The chain links TRBV19 to TRBJ2-5, with TRBD1 matching over 9 bases. Germline V CDR1 and CDR2: LNHDA, SQIVND (reference sequence). The CDR3 is 15 amino acids. J lost 4 bases, V lost 3 bases, and 6 bases had no gene match. Here the CDR3 reads CASSMVTGGTETQYF. Here the CDR3 DNA reads TGTGCCAGTAGTATGGTTACAGGGGGCACAGAGACCCAGTACTTC.

The J gene is TRBJ1-6, the V gene TRBV12-3 or TRBV12-4, with D unresolved. The CDR3 contains 13 residues. V was shortened by 6 bases and J by 7 bases, with 10 bases between the two germline ends. The CDR3 nucleotides are TGTGCCAGCAGCCTGGACGGAAATTCACCCCTCCACTTT. Its translation is CASSLDGNSPLHF.

The rearrangement links TRBV7-2 to TRBJ1-6; D uncertain. Germline loops: CDR1 SGHTA, CDR2 FQGNSA. V dropped 5 bases and J dropped 9 bases, with 20 bases sitting between them. The CDR3 has 16 residues. CDR3 in DNA: TGTGCCAGCAGCCCGCTTTTCGACCGGTCGGGTTCACCCCTCCACTTT. Protein product: CASSPLFDRSGSPLHF.

This sequence joins TRBV19 and TRBJ1-1; D call uncertain. V was trimmed by 7 bases and J by 4 bases, leaving 10 bases between them. Germline V gene data show CDR1 as LNHDA and CDR2 as SQIVND (reference sequence). CDR3 size: 12 residues. DNA for the CDR3: TGTGCCAGTAACCGGTTTAGCACTGAAGCTTTCTTT. This translates into CASNRFSTEAFF.

This sequence joins TRBV6-5 and TRBJ1-1; D uncertain. The CDR3 totals 12 residues. The germline V gene encodes CDR1 MNHEY and CDR2 SVGAGI. V was shortened by 2 bases and J by 1 base, with 2 bases between the two germline ends. The CDR3 coding sequence is TGTGCCAGCAGTTACAGGAACACTGAAGCTTTCTTT. It translates to CASSYRNTEAFF.

The rearrangement uses TRBV28 and TRBJ2-1; 11 nucleotides line up with TRBD2. Germline V lookup: CDR1 MDHEN, CDR2 SYDVKM. The CDR3 extends over 15 amino acids. Trimming at V came to 5 bases and at J to 6 bases, leaving 6 bases not matched to a gene. For the CDR3, the DNA is TGTGCCAGCAGTCTAGCGGGAGGATTGGGCAATGAGCAGTTCTTC. It codes for CASSLAGGLGNEQFF.

The chain joins TRBV6-5 to TRBJ1-6, with 7 bases matching TRBD1. Trimming at V came to 9 bases and at J to 7 bases, leaving 12 bases not matched to a gene. Germline lookup yields CDR1 MNHEY and CDR2 SVGAGI. The length of the CDR3 is 15 residues. The CDR3 loop reads CASTGQAFPNSPLHF. CDR3 nucleotides: TGTGCCAGTACCGGACAGGCCTTTCCAAATTCACCCCTCCACTTT.

This clone was seen just once. The chain has TRBV6-5 and TRBJ1-2; D call uncertain. CDR1 MNHEY and CDR2 SVGAGI come from the germline V gene. Trimming removed 0 bases from V and 5 bases from J, with 16 bases in between. The CDR3 spans 16 residues. The CDR3 region is CASSYSGLGGFYGYTF. CDR3 DNA sequence: TGTGCCAGCAGTTACTCAGGCCTGGGAGGGTTTTATGGCTACACCTTC.

This clone has more than one count but fewer than ten. The chain links TRBV7-8 to TRBJ1-2; D uncertain. CDR1 SGHVS and CDR2 FQNEAQ come from the germline V gene. This CDR3 is 13 amino acids long. V gave up 4 bases and J gave up 3 bases, with 9 bases separating them. The CDR3 reads CASSSDGHYGYTF. For the CDR3, the DNA is TGTGCCAGCAGCTCTGACGGACACTATGGCTACACCTTC.

The chain couples TRBV4-2 to TRBJ1-1, with 12 bases aligning to TRBD1. V lost 1 base and J lost 7; bases outside the gene matches: 13. Looked up from germline, CDR1 is LGHNA and CDR2 is YNFKEQ. This CDR3 comprises 18 residues. The CDR3 loop is CASSQGNIMGQGAGEAFF. In nucleotides, the CDR3 is TGTGCCAGCAGCCAAGGGAACATAATGGGACAGGGGGCTGGTGAAGCTTTCTTT.

The chain uses TRBV2 and TRBJ2-5; 9 bases fit TRBD2. Trimming removed 2 bases from V and 8 bases from J; junction bases left unmatched: 9. This CDR3 is built from 15 residues. The germline V gene has CDR1 SNHLY and CDR2 FYNNEI. The CDR3 nucleotides are TGTGCCAGCAGTGAATTAAGGCTAGCGGGGAAAACCCAGTACTTC. Translating gives CASSELRLAGKTQYF. Drawing the rest from reference TRBV2 and TRBJ2-5, the complete variable domain is EPEVTQTPSHQVTQMGQEVILRCVPISNHLYFYWYRQILGQKVEFLVSFYNNEISEKSEIFDDQFSVERPDGSNFTLKIRSTKLEDSAMYFCASSELRLAGKTQYFGPGTRLLVL.

The chain carries TRBV24-1 and TRBJ2-1; D call uncertain. The germline V and J ends were trimmed by 3 bases and 10 bases, with 15 bases remaining between them. The CDR3 has 14 residues. Germline V gene lookup returns CDR1 KGHDR and CDR2 SFDVKD. The CDR3 DNA reads TGTGCCACCAGTGATCTTGGGCAAGACCCAGAGCAGTTCTTC. This codes for CATSDLGQDPEQFF.

This rearrangement joins TRBV6-5 to TRBJ1-2; TRBD1 agrees at 10 bases. After removal of 8 bases from V and 8 bases from J, the junction contained 2 bases not matched to a gene. The germline gives CDR1 MNHEY, CDR2 SVGAGI. The CDR3 spans 11 residues. For the CDR3, the DNA is TGTGCCAGCGGACAGGGGGGGGGCTACACCTTC. The encoded protein is CASGQGGGYTF.